These 16 T cell receptor beta chains were sequenced from one sample in a study of post-analysis software for immune sequencing data. What these receptors recognize is not known. Unique molecular identifiers were carried by the TCR beta cDNA libraries. TCRdb fed the PCR reads into MiXCR, producing one record per CDR3 protein. Of approximately 250,000 distinct CDR3 sequences in the sample, around 34% were seen once. Overall study findings and caveats: In patients, a few TRBV segments were more frequent than in controls, with TRBV5-6, TRBV5-1 and TRBV20-1 among them.

Input material: blood. Receptors were obtained from a girl between 10 and 17 years old with multiple sclerosis.

CDR3 sequence (DNA): TGCGCCAGCAGCGCGGGACAGGGGGCCGACAAGGGAGAAAAACTGTTTTTT. It translates to CASSAGQGADKGEKLFF. The chain joins TRBV5-1 to TRBJ1-4; 12 positions match TRBD1. Germline CDR1 SGHRS, CDR2 YFSETQ. V was pared by 4 bases and J by 8 bases, with 12 bases of the junction left unmatched. The CDR3 spans 17 residues.

This clonotype has a count of ten or more. The chain uses TRBV3-1 and TRBJ2-6; 7 bases match TRBD1. Per germline, CDR1 LGHDT and CDR2 YNNKEL (reference sequence). V was clipped by 2 bases and J by 2 bases; unmatched bases: 3. The CDR3 spans 16 residues. CDR3 coding DNA: TGTGCCAGCAGCCAACCTCAGGGGGCTGGGGCCAACGTCCTGACTTTC. Protein sequence: CASSQPQGAGANVLTF.

The chain couples TRBV20-1 to TRBJ2-7, with 8 nucleotides matching TRBD1. This CDR3 contains 12 residues. The V gene's germline CDR1 is DFQATT and CDR2 SNEGSKA (reference sequence). V dropped 6 bases and J dropped 0; count of bases not matched to a gene: 1. CDR3 nucleotide sequence: TGCAGTGCGGGACAGGACTCCTACGAGCAGTACTTC. This gives the protein CSAGQDSYEQYF.

The chain joins TRBV7-9 to TRBJ2-6; D is possibly TRBD2 (5 bases). With 3 bases removed from V and 2 bases from J, the gap between germline ends came to 8 bases. Germline-derived CDR1 and CDR2 are SEHNR and FQNEAQ (reference sequence). CDR3 length equals 15 residues. CDR3 bases: TGTGCCAGCAGCTTCACGGGGACTGGGGCCAACGTCCTGACTTTC. Encoded protein: CASSFTGTGANVLTF.

This clonotype showed up many times. The genes are TRBV29-1 and TRBJ1-2, with D possibly being TRBD1 (6 bases). This CDR3 comprises 14 residues. Trimming removed 8 bases from V and 8 bases from J, with 24 bases in between. Per germline, CDR1 SQVTM and CDR2 ANQGSEA. Here the CDR3 reads CSIPPGGAGGGYTF. The CDR3 DNA follows: TGCAGCATCCCGCCCGGGGGCGCTGGAGGGGGCTACACCTTC. Variable domain in full (rest from reference TRBV29-1 and TRBJ1-2): SAVISQKPSRDICQRGTSLTIQCQVDSQVTMMFWYRQQPGQSLTLIATANQGSEATYESGFVIDKFPISRPNLTFSTLTVSNMSPEDSSIYLCSIPPGGAGGGYTFGSGTRLTVV.

In its sample, this clonotype was seen many times. CDR3 sequence (DNA): TGCAGCGTTGAAATCCGCGGGGGGGCTGAGACCCAGTACTTC. It codes for CSVEIRGGAETQYF. This chain joins TRBV29-1 and TRBJ2-5, with 9 bases that match TRBD2. CDR1 is SQVTM, CDR2 ANQGSEA, per germline. The length of the CDR3 is 14 residues. Trimming cost V 2 bases and J 5 bases; bases outside gene matches: 6.

This sequence joins TRBV28 and TRBJ2-1; 13 nucleotides line up with TRBD2. The germline V gene encodes CDR1 MDHEN and CDR2 SYDVKM. Germline trimming cut 4 bases from V and 8 bases from J; bases unmatched to any gene: 8. This CDR3 is 16 amino acids long. In nucleotides, the CDR3 is TGTGCCAGCAGTTCCCAGGGACTAGCGGGATATGATGAGCAGTTCTTC. Amino acid sequence: CASSSQGLAGYDEQFF.

This clonotype showed up just a few times. This chain joins TRBV7-2 and TRBJ1-4, with 7 positions matching TRBD1. The CDR3 has 14 residues. Trimming at V came to 5 bases and at J to 6 bases, leaving 6 bases not matched to a gene. Germline V gene lookup returns CDR1 SGHTA and CDR2 FQGNSA. The CDR3 sequence: CASSPTTGYEKLFF. The CDR3 coding sequence is TGTGCCAGCAGCCCGACGACAGGGTATGAAAAACTGTTTTTT.

The rearrangement uses TRBV9 and TRBJ1-1; D unresolved. The CDR3 covers 16 residues. Germline assignment: CDR1 SGDLS and CDR2 YYNGEE. V was shortened by 0 bases and J by 5 bases, with 17 bases between the two germline ends. CDR3 protein: CASSVAAGLINTEAFF. CDR3 nucleotides: TGTGCCAGCAGCGTAGCTGCGGGTCTTATTAATACTGAAGCTTTCTTT.

The genes are TRBV15 and TRBJ1-4, with 11 bases identical to TRBD1. The trim removed 5 bases at V and 8 bases at J, leaving 7 bases unmatched. Germline V gene sequence: CDR1 LNHNV, CDR2 YYDKDF (reference sequence). The length of the CDR3 is 15 residues. The CDR3 spells CATSPGQGAGEKLFF. The CDR3, as DNA: TGTGCCACCAGCCCCGGACAGGGGGCTGGGGAAAAACTGTTTTTT.

This clonotype has just a few counts. Just one base apart from a much larger clone, this may be a read error. This chain uses TRBV12-3 or TRBV12-4 with TRBJ1-2; D not resolved. V lost 8 bases to trimming and J lost 4 bases, with 14 bases between them. CDR3 length equals 13 residues. The CDR3 DNA reads as TGTGCCAGCGGTTCATCCAGTGGCTATGGCTACACCTTC. Translating gives CASGSSSGYGYTF.

V usage is TRBV15 and J usage is TRBJ2-3; 7 nucleotides line up with TRBD1. Germline V gives CDR1 LNHNV, CDR2 YYDKDF (reference sequence). Unmatched junction bases numbered 14, after V lost 3 bases and J lost 5 bases. The CDR3 has 17 amino acids. CDR3 nucleotides: TGTGCCACCAGCAGTTATCGCCGGGACAGCGGAGGAGATACGCAGTATTTT. This encodes CATSSYRRDSGGDTQYF.

Ten or more counts support this clonotype. The rearrangement uses TRBV20-1 and TRBJ2-1, with D perhaps TRBD2 (6 bases). CDR3 length: 13 amino acids. Trimming pared 3 bases from V and 2 bases from J, leaving 8 bases between. The germline V gene has CDR1 DFQATT and CDR2 SNEGSKA (reference sequence). CDR3 sequence (DNA): TGCAGTGCTAGTAGCGGAGCCTACAATGAGCAGTTCTTC. Encoded protein: CSASSGAYNEQFF.

This clonotype was counted only a few times. V gene TRBV25-1 combines with J gene TRBJ1-5; D unclear. Germline assignment: CDR1 MGHDK and CDR2 SYGVNS. This CDR3 contains 15 residues. V was pared by 2 bases and J by 8 bases, with 16 bases between. The CDR3 DNA reads as TGTGCCAGCAGTGAAGATCACACCTCCCACGAGCCCCAGCATTTT. Translating gives CASSEDHTSHEPQHF.

This clonotype has just a few counts. The chain combines TRBV3-1 with TRBJ1-1; tentative D call: TRBD1 (6 bases). Germline V lookup: CDR1 LGHDT, CDR2 YNNKEL (reference sequence). The ends were cut back, 4 bases at V and 5 bases at J, with 14 bases in the middle. The CDR3 runs 14 residues. CDR3 nucleotides: TGTGCCAGCAGCCGCAAGGGAGGGGGGACTGAAGCTTTCTTT. It translates to CASSRKGGGTEAFF.

This clonotype was detected many times. The chain employs TRBV6-6 and TRBJ1-5; no reliable D call. The CDR3 is made up of 10 amino acids. Germline CDR1 is MNHNY and CDR2 is SVGAGI (reference sequence). The CDR3 sequence: CYLGIQPQHF. CDR3 nucleotide sequence: TGTTATCTGGGTATTCAGCCCCAGCATTTT.